What follows are 12 T cell receptor beta chains derived from one specimen sequenced in a study of blood T cell repertoires in COVID-19. TCRdb's table, derived via immunoSEQ multiplex PCR, lists solely in-frame clones and lacks some. The sample gives a few hundred thousand clones, 70% to 85% of which show up once; 1.1% is in the top ten. The sample comprised peripheral blood. These receptors were taken from a human donor with acute or convalescent COVID-19. The donor label of this sample is uncertain.

The V gene is TRBV7-9, the J gene TRBJ1-2; D not certain. The ends were cut back, 8 bases at V and 4 bases at J, with 14 bases in the middle. Germline V gene data show CDR1 as SEHNR and CDR2 as FQNEAQ (reference sequence). CDR3 size: 13 residues. The CDR3, as DNA: TGTGCCAGCTCGAAAACGGAGGGCTATGGCTACACCTTC. It yields the protein CASSKTEGYGYTF. The complete variable domain, with remaining parts taken from reference TRBV7-9 and TRBJ1-2, reads DTGVSQNPRHKITKRGQNVTFRCDPISEHNRLYWYRQTLGQGPEFLTYFQNEAQLEKSRLLSDRFSAERPKGSFSTLEIQRTEQGDSAMYLCASSKTEGYGYTFGSGTRLTVV.

The chain is built from TRBV6-5 and TRBJ1-1; TRBD1 aligns across 7 bases. Unmatched junction bases numbered 4, after V lost 6 bases and J lost 0 bases. From germline, CDR1 is MNHEY and CDR2 SVGAGI. This CDR3 contains 14 residues. The CDR3 coding sequence is TGTGCCAGCAGACCGGGACAGCTGAACACTGAAGCTTTCTTT. Translated: CASRPGQLNTEAFF.

The chain employs TRBV27 and TRBJ1-1; D remains unclear. Germline CDR1 MNHEY, CDR2 SMNVEV (reference sequence). Deletions cut 1 base from V and 3 bases from J, with 6 bases between. The CDR3 contains 13 residues. CDR3 sequence: CASSLYRDTEAFF. The CDR3 DNA sequence: TGTGCCAGCAGTTTATATCGGGACACTGAAGCTTTCTTT.

J is TRBJ1-1 and V is TRBV7-9; perhaps TRBD1 as D (5 bases). CDR1 SEHNR and CDR2 FQNEAQ come from the germline V gene (reference sequence). V lost 1 base to trimming and J lost 10 bases, with 10 bases between them. This CDR3 has 12 residues. In nucleotides, the CDR3 is TGTGCCAGCAGCTTAGAAGGGGTGGGAGCTTTCTTT. Its protein product is CASSLEGVGAFF.

The V call is TRBV4-1, the J call TRBJ2-5; 7 positions agree with TRBD2. The junction had 4 bases not matched to a gene; V was cut back by 4 bases and J by 2 bases. The CDR3 loop spans 14 amino acids. Germline V gene data show CDR1 as MGHRA and CDR2 as YSYEKL. CDR3 DNA: TGCGCCAGCAGCCCCGGACTAGAGCAAGAGACCCAGTACTTC. Protein: CASSPGLEQETQYF.

This chain connects TRBV4-1 to TRBJ1-3; tentatively, D is TRBD1 (5 bases). Trimming removed 4 bases at V and 0 bases at J, with 10 bases between. The CDR3 spans 15 residues. CDR1 MGHRA and CDR2 YSYEKL come from the germline V gene. The CDR3 loop is CASSLYDSSGNTIYF. CDR3 nucleotide sequence: TGCGCCAGCAGCCTCTACGACAGCTCTGGAAACACCATATATTTT.

Only one count was recorded for this clone. The V call is TRBV7-9, the J call TRBJ2-7, with D perhaps TRBD1 (6 bases). Germline CDR1 and CDR2: SEHNR and FQNEAQ (reference sequence). CDR3 size: 15 residues. V lost 10 bases and J lost 0, with 19 bases in between. The CDR3 coding sequence is TGTGCCACCTTCGGGAATGGACAGAGCTCCTACGAGCAGTACTTC. Its translation: CATFGNGQSSYEQYF.

The chain recombines TRBV28 with TRBJ1-2; 7 bases line up with TRBD1. CDR3 length equals 15 residues. Germline CDR1 is MDHEN and CDR2 is SYDVKM. V dropped 5 bases and J dropped 8; count of bases not matched to a gene: 14. The CDR3 spells CASSTWTGGKVGYTF. The DNA of the CDR3 is TGTGCCAGCAGTACTTGGACAGGAGGAAAGGTCGGCTACACCTTC.

The chain carries TRBV30 and TRBJ2-2, with D possibly being TRBD2 (5 bases). This CDR3 is 16 amino acids long. Per germline, CDR1 GTSNPN and CDR2 SVGIG (reference sequence). Trimming removed 0 bases at V and 1 base at J, with 12 bases between. The DNA for the CDR3 is TGTGCCTGGAGTGTAGGTGGCGGAGGGAACACCGGGGAGCTGTTTTTT. Translated: CAWSVGGGGNTGELFF.

CDR3 loop: CASSHRLAVAQETQYF. The CDR3 nucleotides read TGTGCCAGCAGCCACCGACTAGCGGTGGCACAAGAGACCCAGTACTTC. The rearrangement uses TRBV3-1 (or the pseudogene TRBV3-2) and TRBJ2-5, with 9 bases fitting TRBD2. Trimming removed 3 bases from V and 2 bases from J; junction bases left unmatched: 7. Germline assignment: CDR1 LGHDT and CDR2 YNNKEL (reference sequence). The CDR3 is made up of 16 amino acids.

The rearrangement links TRBV3-1 (or the pseudogene TRBV3-2) to TRBJ1-4; D gene ambiguous. This CDR3 is built from 14 residues. CDR1 and CDR2 from the germline V gene are LGHDT and YNNKEL (reference sequence). Trimming removed 5 bases from V and 8 bases from J, with 15 bases in between. The CDR3 sequence: CASSSLGSGEKLFF. The CDR3 region has the DNA TGTGCCAGCAGCTCACTCGGGAGTGGGGAAAAACTGTTTTTT.

The V call is TRBV18, the J call TRBJ2-1, with 7 nucleotides matching TRBD1. V was clipped by 1 base and J by 8 bases; unmatched bases: 5. Germline assignment: CDR1 KGHSH and CDR2 LQKENI. The CDR3 has 14 amino acids. As DNA, the CDR3 is TGTGCCAGCTCACCACAGGTAGACAGGGATGAGCAGTTCTTC. This encodes CASSPQVDRDEQFF.